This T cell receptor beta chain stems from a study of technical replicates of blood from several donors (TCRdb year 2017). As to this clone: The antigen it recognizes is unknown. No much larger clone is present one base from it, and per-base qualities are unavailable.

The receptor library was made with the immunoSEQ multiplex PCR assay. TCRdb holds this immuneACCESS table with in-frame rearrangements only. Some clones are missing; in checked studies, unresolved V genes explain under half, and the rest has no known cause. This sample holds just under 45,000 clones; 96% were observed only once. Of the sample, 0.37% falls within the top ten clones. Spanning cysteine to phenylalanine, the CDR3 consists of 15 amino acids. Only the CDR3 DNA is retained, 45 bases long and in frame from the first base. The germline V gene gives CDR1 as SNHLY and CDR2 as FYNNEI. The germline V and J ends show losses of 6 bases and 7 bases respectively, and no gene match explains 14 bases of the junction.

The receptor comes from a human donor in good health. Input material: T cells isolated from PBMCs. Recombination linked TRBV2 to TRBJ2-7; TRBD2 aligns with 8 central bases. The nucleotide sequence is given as TGTGCCAGCAGCCCATTGCAGCGGGAGATGGTTGAGCAGTACTTC. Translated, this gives CASSPLQREMVEQYF.